Sequencing of this T cell receptor (beta chain) was carried out in a study of shared clonotypes between healthy human individuals (dated by TCRdb to the early 2020s). Some background on the complete study: The cohort included a few men and a couple of women between 18 and 49 years of age. For each donor, CD4 naive and CD4 memory were each run on three plates, CD8 naive on two plates, and CD8 memory on one plate. To estimate repertoire size and how much clonotypes are shared between individuals, the study performed deep sequencing of blood TCR repertoires from a few healthy adults. To increase sequencing depth and limit assay-specific biases, different laboratories used diverse techniques to prepare libraries and sequence TCR repertoires. Leukapheresis yielded between about 0.85 and 9 billion PBMCs per donor. Results and caveats for the whole study, not just this receptor: Sharing across several donors was observed for approximately 4.6% of naive CD4, about 3.2% of naive CD8, 2% to 2.5% of memory CD4, and around 0.4% of memory CD8 clonotypes. Only blood was sampled, and tissue TCR repertoires likely differ from those in blood. Even with the large sequencing depth, rarefaction of the sorted-subset datasets indicated that sequencing was incomplete. Compared with non-shared clonotypes, clonotypes shared by all four sorted-subset donors had higher generation probabilities. Because the study included only a small number of donors, the genetic and exposure-history diversity represented was limited. Larger estimated clonotype richness was generally found for naive subsets than for memory subsets. Pairwise subsampling led to the expectation that sequencing depth would affect the degree of clonotype sharing among donors.

This clone was found once. What antigen it recognizes has not been identified. No per-base quality is available; no much larger clone lies one base away. Sequences SQVTM (CDR1) and ANQGSEA (CDR2) are obtained from the germline V gene. CDR3 length: 13 amino acids, cysteine to phenylalanine. The sequence is cut down to CDR3 DNA, 39 bases in frame from base 1. Trimming takes 7 bases off V and 1 base off J; junction bases not matched to a gene: 2. The donors were healthy, HIV-negative adults who had no recently reported acute infections or vaccinations. Every donor was a Caucasian adult living in Nashville, Tennessee, USA. CD4+ T cells were enriched through magnetic negative selection, after which naive cells were positively selected on CD45RA and the remaining negative fraction served as the memory subset. After blood collection by leukapheresis, PBMCs were isolated using Ficoll-Histopaque density gradient centrifugation and then cryopreserved in the vapor phase of liquid nitrogen. Analytical flow cytometry was used to check the purity and quantity of each magnetically sorted T cell population. Genomic DNA was isolated from every sorted fraction and measured by UV absorbance on a Nanodrop 2000c.

Using the deep immunoSEQ assay, TCR CDR3 regions were amplified from genomic DNA by multiplex PCR. Extracted genomic DNA from each cell subset was distributed evenly across all wells of several immunoSEQ 96-well plates, and each plate was treated as a replicate. For sorted subsets, 200 ng of genomic DNA, equivalent to around 31,000 T cell genomes, went into each replicate PCR. Purified libraries were measured with a Qubit 3.0 fluorometer, size-checked on a Bioanalyzer 2100, and measured again with the KAPA Library Quantification kit. Every immunoSEQ 96-well plate was sequenced on a separate single-read 150-cycle Illumina NextSeq 550 flow cell. The paper's data handling went like this. Because the immunoSEQ output included only junctional sequences and no quality scores, the filtering could not be the same as the filtering used for full-length reads. To assign V/J genes and CDR3, sequences were annotated against IMGT germline references using PyIR, a Python wrapper for IgBLAST v1.9. Reads were filtered out if the reads had weak V/J assignments (E-value above 1e-6), no CDR3, stop codons, out-of-frame junctions, or ambiguous translated residues. A V3J clonotype was defined by an identical inferred V gene, J gene, and CDR3 amino acid sequence. Percentage overlap between repertoires was calculated by dividing the number of shared unique clonotypes by the size of the smaller repertoire. RTK rarefaction, the Chao1 estimator, and Recon v2.1 estimates of unobserved clonotypes were used to assess repertoire richness. OLGA was used to compute generation probabilities for all TCRbeta clonotypes that the gDNA method yielded from a few donors. The clones in this table, taken by TCRdb from immuneACCESS, are in-frame only. Not every clone is retained; where verified, under half of the shortfall comes from an unresolved V gene, and the cause of the rest is unknown. Clone size and V and J calls were adopted from that table, with D and trimming inferred from the DNA. The sample table records 640,000 or so clones; about two thirds of these occur just once. Jointly, the top ten make up approximately 1.8% of the sample.

The source material was memory CD4+ T cells sorted from blood. Sample cell subset or site, as interpreted from the label and publication: CD45RA-negative fraction. This TCR derives from a woman in her 30s in good health. Recombination joined TRBV29-1 with TRBJ2-1; TRBD1 agrees with 9 junctional bases. The DNA is TGCAGCGCCGACAGGGGGTCCTACAATGAGCAGTTCTTC. It codes for CSADRGSYNEQFF.